This TCR beta chain originates from a study of human T cells and chemical hapten exposure. Study-level background: TCR yields differed between samples (mainly from small differences in pooled library volume). Findings and caveats of the study: Sensitizing to DPC left TCRs with a frequency above 1 in 1000 unaltered.

Individual cDNA molecules each carried unique molecular identifiers attached by the library. TCRdb passed the reads through MiXCR, listing each CDR3 protein once. The table lists about 120,000 distinct CDR3 sequences, about 8.9% of them singletons, with more than 1.3% in the top ten. This clonotype appeared a few times. Its antigen is unknown. Someone pulled total RNA out of unfractionated whole blood. The CDR3 runs to 16 residues. The germline gives CDR1 DFQATT, CDR2 SNEGSKA (reference sequence). J gave up 2 bases and V 0 bases, and 9 bases lay outside the gene matches. The V and J genes are TRBV20-1 and TRBJ2-7; 8 bases fit TRBD2. The TCR was taken from a human donor in good health. Some clones in this sample may be carry-over from other donors' samples. Source material: whole blood. CDR3 residues: CSARDQGREVTYEQYF. CDR3 coding DNA: TGCAGTGCTAGAGATCAGGGGCGGGAGGTAACCTACGAGCAGTACTTC.